One sample yielded the 26 T cell receptor beta chains listed below, sequenced in a study of blood T cell repertoires in COVID-19. Libraries were prepared by immunoSEQ multiplex PCR; TCRdb keeps only in-frame clonotypes and omits some of them. The sample lists some 270,000 clones; about 85% were seen once. Material: peripheral blood. Receptors originate from a human donor with COVID-19, enrolled during active disease. The donor label of this sample is uncertain.

As DNA, the CDR3 is TGCGCCAGCAGCCAAGATCTCGTGGGGTGGGAGGACTCCTACAATGAGCAGTTCTTC. It translates to CASSQDLVGWEDSYNEQFF. The rearrangement joins TRBV4-3 to TRBJ2-1, with a tentative D call TRBD2 (6 bases). The V and J ends lost 0 bases and 0 bases respectively, with 18 bases between them. CDR1 is LGHNA and CDR2 is YSLEER in the germline V gene. The CDR3 is 19 residues long.

This chain connects TRBV6-6 to TRBJ1-2; 7 bases map to TRBD1. This CDR3 is built from 14 residues. Germline V lookup: CDR1 MNHNY, CDR2 SVGAGI (reference sequence). J was trimmed by 6 bases and V by 9 bases; bases with no gene match: 13. CDR3 in amino acids: CASTLQGSVNGYTF. The CDR3 DNA sequence: TGTGCCAGTACCTTACAGGGGTCGGTAAATGGCTACACCTTC.

The V gene is TRBV7-9, the J gene TRBJ1-2, with D perhaps TRBD1 (5 bases). The germline V gene encodes CDR1 SEHNR and CDR2 FQNEAQ (reference sequence). The CDR3 is 12 residues long. Trimming stripped 5 bases from V and 7 bases from J, with 11 bases between. CDR3 bases: TGTGCCAGCAGCCGGGGGGGAGGTGGCTACACCTTC. Translation: CASSRGGGGYTF.

This chain uses TRBV7-2 with TRBJ2-7, with D possibly TRBD1 on 6 matching bases. This CDR3 region has 15 residues. In germline, CDR1 is SGHTA, CDR2 FQGNSA. V was clipped by 5 bases and J by 1 base, with 15 bases between them. The CDR3 here is CASSPTGGQSYEQYF. CDR3 nucleotides: TGTGCCAGCAGCCCAACTGGGGGCCAGTCCTACGAGCAGTACTTC.

This clone was observed a few times. The rearrangement uses TRBV5-1 and TRBJ1-1, with D possibly being TRBD1 (6 bases). This CDR3 spans 15 amino acids. Trimming stripped 3 bases from V and 3 bases from J, with 15 bases between. Germline V gene sequence: CDR1 SGHRS, CDR2 YFSETQ. This CDR3 is CASSWEGGRDTEAFF. For the CDR3, the DNA is TGCGCCAGCAGCTGGGAAGGGGGTAGGGACACTGAAGCTTTCTTT.

The chain combines TRBV6-5 with TRBJ1-1; 9 bases are shared with TRBD1. V lost 7 bases, J lost 1 base, and 4 bases stayed unmatched. Germline lookup yields CDR1 MNHEY and CDR2 SVGAGI. The CDR3 spans 14 residues. This chain's CDR3 is CASTPDRGNTEAFF. The DNA of the CDR3 is TGTGCCAGCACTCCGGACAGGGGGAACACTGAAGCTTTCTTT.

The V call is TRBV10-3, the J call TRBJ2-7, with 8 bases aligning to TRBD2. Germline V gene sequence: CDR1 ENHRY, CDR2 SYGVKD. The CDR3 contains 16 residues. Losses at the gene ends were 8 bases for V and 3 bases for J; bases not matched to a gene: 15. The CDR3 protein is CAIREGDPGRRYEQYF. The CDR3 DNA is TGTGCCATCCGGGAGGGTGACCCAGGACGCCGCTACGAGCAGTACTTC.

The chain's CDR3 is CASSSPGLAGGAAGQFF. The CDR3, as DNA: TGTGCCAGCAGCTCCCCGGGACTAGCGGGAGGGGCGGCCGGGCAGTTCTTC. V is TRBV7-2 and J is TRBJ2-1; 16 bases agree with TRBD2. Germline-derived CDR1 and CDR2 are SGHTA and FQGNSA. J lost 12 bases, V lost 4 bases, and 12 bases had no gene match. This CDR3 is built from 17 residues.

The chain employs TRBV19 and TRBJ1-5; TRBD1 agrees at 7 bases. The CDR3 length is 15 residues. V lost 6 bases to trimming and J lost 2 bases; unmatched junction nucleotides: 7. Germline V gives CDR1 LNHDA, CDR2 SQIVND (reference sequence). This CDR3 reads CASRETGNGNQPQHF. CDR3 DNA: TGTGCCAGTAGGGAGACAGGGAATGGCAATCAGCCCCAGCATTTT.

V usage is TRBV7-9 and J usage is TRBJ1-5; D may be TRBD1 (6 bases). CDR3 size: 16 residues. Germline V gene data show CDR1 as SEHNR and CDR2 as FQNEAQ (reference sequence). V gave up 5 bases and J gave up 3 bases, with 17 bases separating them. For the CDR3, the DNA is TGTGCCAGCAGCGCTGGCAGGGGACGGATCAATCAGCCCCAGCATTTT. It encodes CASSAGRGRINQPQHF.

Here the CDR3 DNA reads TGTGCCAGCAGCTTTTGGGACAGGAGCTATGGCTACACCTTC. It specifies CASSFWDRSYGYTF. The gene calls are TRBV7-9 and TRBJ1-2; 8 bases line up with TRBD1. CDR1 SEHNR and CDR2 FQNEAQ come from the germline V gene (reference sequence). J was trimmed by 4 bases and V by 3 bases; bases with no gene match: 4. This CDR3 comprises 14 residues.

This clone was observed once. The chain employs TRBV7-2 and TRBJ2-1; the D gene is possibly TRBD2 (6 bases). Germline-derived CDR1 and CDR2 are SGHTA and FQGNSA. The V gene lost 5 bases and the J gene lost 0 bases, with 11 bases spanning the gap. The CDR3 is made up of 15 amino acids. The CDR3 DNA reads as TGTGCCAGCAGCCTGCTGACTAGCTCCTACAATGAGCAGTTCTTC. Amino acids: CASSLLTSSYNEQFF.

Concerning this clone itself: One junction end does not reproduce the germline sequence, and a read error may be involved. The chain recombines TRBV6-5 with TRBJ2-3, with a tentative D call TRBD2 (7 bases). From germline, CDR1 is MNHEY and CDR2 SVGAGI. This CDR3 has 13 amino acids. As DNA, the CDR3 is TGTGCCGGCCGAGGGGGGGGCACTGATACGCAGTATTTT. Amino acids: CAGRGGGTDTQYF.

This clone is a singleton in its sample. The chain has TRBV21-1 and TRBJ2-1; the table assigns TRBD2, which was not confirmed against the DNA. TRBV21-1 is a pseudogene. The CDR3 consists of 8 residues. The CDR3 nucleotides read TGTGCCAGGAGGGAGCAGTTCTTC. Its protein is CARREQFF.

The chain uses TRBV7-3 and TRBJ1-1; D call uncertain. The CDR3 runs to 13 residues. Looked up from germline, CDR1 is SGHTA and CDR2 is FQGTGA. The V and J ends lost 1 base and 3 bases respectively, with 6 bases between them. DNA of the CDR3: TGTGCCAGCAGCTTAATGTCTTACACTGAAGCTTTCTTT. This translates into CASSLMSYTEAFF.

The rearrangement joins TRBV7-9 to TRBJ2-1, with 7 bases identical to TRBD2. The J segment lost 0 bases and the V segment lost 4 bases, leaving 3 bases of the junction unmatched. CDR3 length equals 15 residues. Germline CDR1 is SEHNR and CDR2 is FQNEAQ (reference sequence). In DNA, the CDR3 is TGTGCCAGCAGCTCGCGGGGGAGCTCCTACAATGAGCAGTTCTTC. Amino acid sequence: CASSSRGSSYNEQFF.

This rearrangement joins TRBV7-2 to TRBJ2-5; 7 positions agree with TRBD1. The CDR3 totals 13 residues. CDR1 is SGHTA and CDR2 is FQGNSA in the germline V gene. The junction had 1 base not matched to a gene; V was cut back by 3 bases and J by 3 bases. The CDR3 DNA sequence: TGTGCCAGCAGCTTCACAGGGGAAGAGACCCAGTACTTC. Its protein is CASSFTGEETQYF.

This chain connects TRBV19 to TRBJ2-7, with TRBD1 matching over 7 bases. This CDR3 is built from 14 residues. V shed 5 bases, J shed 6 bases, and the junction held 10 bases outside the gene matches. Per the germline V gene, CDR1 is LNHDA and CDR2 is SQIVND (reference sequence). CDR3 sequence (DNA): TGTGCCAGTAGTCCTTCGACAGGGAGCCGCGAGCAGTACTTC. This sequence encodes CASSPSTGSREQYF.

The CDR3 region is CASSSLYNEQFF. CDR3 coding DNA: TGTGCCAGCAGCTCCCTATACAATGAGCAGTTCTTC. V gene TRBV12-3 or TRBV12-4 combines with J gene TRBJ2-1; D call uncertain. V was cut by 6 bases and J by 4 bases, with 7 bases left in between. The CDR3 covers 12 residues.

The count of this clone is one. The CDR3 DNA follows: TGTGCCAGCGCCGGGTCCTCTAACTATGGCTACACCTTC. Protein sequence: CASAGSSNYGYTF. V and J are TRBV6-5 and TRBJ1-2; the D is unclear. Looked up from germline, CDR1 is MNHEY and CDR2 is SVGAGI. V was pared by 8 bases and J by 0 bases, with 10 bases between. The CDR3 totals 13 residues.

This chain links TRBV15 with TRBJ1-5; D is ambiguous. V was clipped by 6 bases and J by 3 bases, with 6 bases between them. This CDR3 has 12 residues. CDR1 and CDR2 (germline): LNHNV, YYDKDF (reference sequence). The CDR3 DNA reads as TGTGCCACCAGGGCACCCAATCAGCCCCAGCATTTT. Translation: CATRAPNQPQHF.

The rearrangement joins TRBV9 to TRBJ2-2; 11 bases match TRBD1. CDR3 length: 16 amino acids. Germline CDR1 and CDR2: SGDLS and YYNGEE. V was pared by 5 bases and J by 4 bases, with 7 bases of the junction left unmatched. The CDR3 loop reads CASRPDRGPGTGELFF. CDR3 nucleotides: TGTGCCAGCAGACCGGACAGGGGGCCGGGCACCGGGGAGCTGTTTTTT.

About this clone itself: The same CDR3 arises from other DNA sequences in this sample as well. The chain links TRBV5-1 to TRBJ2-2; 9 bases align to TRBD2. The V gene's germline CDR1 is SGHRS and CDR2 YFSETQ. V lost 4 bases to trimming and J lost 2 bases; unmatched junction nucleotides: 3. There are 15 residues in the CDR3. CDR3 nucleotide sequence: TGCGCCAGCAGCCCGACTAGCGGAAACACCGGGGAGCTGTTTTTT. This sequence encodes CASSPTSGNTGELFF.

This chain uses TRBV28 with TRBJ1-2; the D gene is possibly TRBD1 (5 bases). V lost 2 bases and J 8 bases, leaving 12 bases between the germline ends. This CDR3 spans 13 amino acids. CDR1 and CDR2 from the germline V gene are MDHEN and SYDVKM. The CDR3 sequence: CASSLSGGGGYTF. CDR3 bases: TGTGCCAGCAGTTTAAGCGGGGGTGGCGGCTACACCTTC.

J is TRBJ1-2 and V is TRBV7-9, with 10 bases that match TRBD1. The CDR3 runs 14 residues. The germline V gene encodes CDR1 SEHNR and CDR2 FQNEAQ (reference sequence). V was clipped by 4 bases and J by 4 bases; unmatched bases: 3. DNA of the CDR3: TGTGCCAGCAGCTCGACAGGGGGCGCCTATGGCTACACCTTC. This sequence encodes CASSSTGGAYGYTF. The whole variable domain, filled in from reference TRBV7-9 and TRBJ1-2, reads DTGVSQNPRHKITKRGQNVTFRCDPISEHNRLYWYRQTLGQGPEFLTYFQNEAQLEKSRLLSDRFSAERPKGSFSTLEIQRTEQGDSAMYLCASSSTGGAYGYTFGSGTRLTVV.

The V gene is TRBV5-1, the J gene TRBJ2-7, with 7 bases matching TRBD1. Germline CDR1 SGHRS, CDR2 YFSETQ. There are 14 residues in the CDR3. The V gene end was trimmed by 0 bases and the J gene end by 1 base; junction bases not matched to a gene: 1. The chain's CDR3 is CASSLEGASYEQYF. CDR3 DNA sequence: TGCGCCAGCAGCTTGGAGGGGGCATCCTACGAGCAGTACTTC.